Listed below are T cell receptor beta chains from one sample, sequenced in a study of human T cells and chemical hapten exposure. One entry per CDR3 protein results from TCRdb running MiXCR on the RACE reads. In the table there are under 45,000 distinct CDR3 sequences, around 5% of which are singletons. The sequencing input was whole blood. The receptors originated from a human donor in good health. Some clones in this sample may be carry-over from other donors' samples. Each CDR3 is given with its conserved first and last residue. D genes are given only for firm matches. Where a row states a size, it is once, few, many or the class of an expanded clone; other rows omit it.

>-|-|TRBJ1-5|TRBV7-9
CASSSQQGGINQPQHF
TGTGCCAGCAGCTCTCAACAGGGAGGAATAAATCAGCCCCAGCATTTT
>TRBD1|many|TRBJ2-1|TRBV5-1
CASSPGTGGYNEQFF
TGCGCCAGCAGCCCCGGGACAGGGGGATACAATGAGCAGTTCTTC
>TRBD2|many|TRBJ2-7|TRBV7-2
CASSLAGTSGEQYF
TGTGCCAGCAGCCTAGCCGGGACTAGCGGAGAGCAGTACTTC
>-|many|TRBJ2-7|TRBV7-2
CASSLAGAPREQYF
TGTGCCAGCAGCTTAGCGGGGGCCCCTAGGGAGCAGTACTTC
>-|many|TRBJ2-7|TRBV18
CASSPVGVGPNEQYF
TGTGCCAGCTCACCGGTAGGGGTTGGGCCCAACGAGCAGTACTTC
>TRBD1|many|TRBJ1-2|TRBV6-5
CASSRTGTYGYTF
TGTGCCAGCAGTCGGACAGGGACCTATGGCTACACCTTC
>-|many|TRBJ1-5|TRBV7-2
CASSADGQRNQPQHF
TGTGCCAGCAGCGCTGATGGACAGAGGAATCAGCCCCAGCATTTT
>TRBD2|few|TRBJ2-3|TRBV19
CASSIDALAGMSDTQYF
TGTGCCAGTAGTATAGATGCCCTAGCGGGAATGTCAGATACGCAGTATTTT
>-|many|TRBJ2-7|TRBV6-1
CASSGHHESYEQYF
TGTGCCAGCAGTGGTCATCACGAATCCTACGAGCAGTACTTC
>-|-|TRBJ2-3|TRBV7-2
CASSSAQRGDTQYF
TGTGCCAGCAGCTCGGCCCAACGTGGGGATACGCAGTATTTT
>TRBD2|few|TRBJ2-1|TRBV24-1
CATKSPSSGGSSLCSGNEQFF
TGTGCCACCAAATCCCCGTCTTCGGGCGGGAGCTCCCTCTGTTCGGGAAATGAGCAGTTCTTC
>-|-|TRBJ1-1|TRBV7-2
CASILRISGGPPGNTEAFF
TGTGCCAGCATCCTCCGCATCTCGGGAGGGCCGCCTGGGAACACTGAAGCTTTCTTT
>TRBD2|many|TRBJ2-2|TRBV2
CASSSGTSGAGELFF
TGTGCCAGCAGTTCCGGGACTAGCGGGGCCGGGGAGCTGTTTTTT
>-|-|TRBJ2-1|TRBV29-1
CSASDGYISYNEQFF
TGCAGCGCCTCTGATGGGTATATCTCCTACAATGAGCAGTTCTTC
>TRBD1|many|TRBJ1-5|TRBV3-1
CASSDRGLDNQPQHF
TGTGCCAGCTCCGACAGGGGGCTAGACAATCAGCCCCAGCATTTT
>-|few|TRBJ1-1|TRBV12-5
CASVNEAQEAFF
TGTGCTAGTGTCAACGAGGCCCAGGAAGCTTTCTTT
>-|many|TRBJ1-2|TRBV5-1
CASSLEAYGYTF
TGCGCCAGCAGCTTGGAGGCCTATGGCTACACCTTC
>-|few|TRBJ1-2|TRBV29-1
CSVEDRTSYGYTF
TGCAGCGTTGAAGATCGAACTTCTTATGGCTACACCTTC
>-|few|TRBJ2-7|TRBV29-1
CSVVQMNRDYEQYF
TGCAGCGTTGTTCAAATGAATCGGGACTACGAGCAGTACTTC
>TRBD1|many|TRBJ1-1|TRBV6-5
CASIRTGLLANTEAFF
TGTGCCAGCATTCGGACAGGGCTCCTTGCGAACACTGAAGCTTTCTTT
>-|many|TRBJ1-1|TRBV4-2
CASSPERNMNTEAFF
TGTGCCAGCAGCCCAGAGAGGAACATGAACACTGAAGCTTTCTTT
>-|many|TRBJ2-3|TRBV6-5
CASSYNLGNTQYF
TGTGCCAGCAGTTACAATCTGGGCAATACGCAGTATTTT